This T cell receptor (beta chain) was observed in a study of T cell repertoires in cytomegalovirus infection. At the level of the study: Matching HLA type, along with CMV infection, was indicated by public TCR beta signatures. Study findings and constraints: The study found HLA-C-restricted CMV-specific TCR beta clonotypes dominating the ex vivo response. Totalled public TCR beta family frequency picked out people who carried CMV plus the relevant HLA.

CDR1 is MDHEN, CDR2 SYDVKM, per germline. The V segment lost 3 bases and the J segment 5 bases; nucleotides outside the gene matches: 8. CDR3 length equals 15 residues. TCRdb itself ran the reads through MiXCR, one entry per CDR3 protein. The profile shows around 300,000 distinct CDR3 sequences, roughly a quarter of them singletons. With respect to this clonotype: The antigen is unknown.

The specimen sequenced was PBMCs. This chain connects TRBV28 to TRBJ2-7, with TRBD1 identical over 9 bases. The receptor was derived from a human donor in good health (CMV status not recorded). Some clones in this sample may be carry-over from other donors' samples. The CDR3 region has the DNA TGTGCCAGCAGTTTTGGCGGACAGGGGTACGACGAGCAGTACTTC. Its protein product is CASSFGGQGYDEQYF. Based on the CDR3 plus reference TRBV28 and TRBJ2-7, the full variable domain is DVKVTQSSRYLVKRTGEKVFLECVQDMDHENMFWYRQDPGLGLRLIYFSYDVKMKEKGDIPEGYSVSREKKERFSLILESASTNQTSMYLCASSFGGQGYDEQYFGPGTRLTVT.